Shown below are 30 T cell receptor beta chains from a single sample sequenced in a study of blood T cell repertoires in COVID-19. Clones were read by immunoSEQ multiplex PCR, and TCRdb kept only the in-frame ones, dropping some. Here the sample spans tens of thousands of clones, 88% being singletons. The sequenced sample was peripheral blood. The receptor source for this set is a human donor with active COVID-19. The donor label of this sample is uncertain.

The chain uses TRBV9 and TRBJ1-2, with D hard to call. Trimming took 0 bases from V and 4 from J, leaving 13 bases between them. There are 15 residues in the CDR3. Germline V gives CDR1 SGDLS, CDR2 YYNGEE. This CDR3 is CASSVARYGGYGYTF. The DNA for the CDR3 is TGTGCCAGCAGCGTAGCTCGCTATGGCGGCTATGGCTACACCTTC.

The rearrangement links TRBV5-1 to TRBJ1-3, with D unclear. This CDR3 has 15 residues. Trimming pared 4 bases from V and 9 bases from J, leaving 20 bases between. Germline CDR1 is SGHRS and CDR2 is YFSETQ. CDR3 bases: TGCGCCAGCAGCGACCTGATGGCAGGCCTGGGCACCATATATTTT. It specifies CASSDLMAGLGTIYF.

Remarks on this clone: Other DNA sequences in the sample encode the same CDR3. The V gene is TRBV4-3, the J gene TRBJ2-7; weak D call: TRBD2 (5 bases). The CDR3 has 14 residues. Germline V gene lookup returns CDR1 LGHNA and CDR2 YSLEER. V dropped 1 base and J dropped 1 base, with 8 bases sitting between them. DNA of the CDR3: TGCGCCAGCAGCCAAGCCCGGGGATCCTACGAGCAGTACTTC. It is translated as CASSQARGSYEQYF.

This rearrangement joins TRBV29-1 to TRBJ2-2; 7 bases match TRBD1. The CDR3 has 14 amino acids. Germline V gene data show CDR1 as SQVTM and CDR2 as ANQGSEA. Unmatched junction bases numbered 2, after V lost 3 bases and J lost 1 base. CDR3 protein: CSVDRGMNTGELFF. CDR3 sequence (DNA): TGCAGCGTTGACAGGGGGATGAACACCGGGGAGCTGTTTTTT.

The rearrangement links TRBV11-2 to TRBJ2-3; TRBD2 matches at 7 bases. Germline V gene lookup returns CDR1 SGHAT and CDR2 FQNNGV. CDR3 length: 15 residues. After removal of 5 bases from V and 2 bases from J, the junction contained 7 bases not matched to a gene. For the CDR3, the DNA is TGTGCCAGCAGCCTGTGGGACTACAACACAGATACGCAGTATTTT. This encodes CASSLWDYNTDTQYF.

Details on this clone: Relative to the germline gene, one junction end is altered; a read error may explain this. This sequence joins TRBV6-5 and TRBJ1-5; the D gene is possibly TRBD1 (6 bases). This CDR3 has 13 amino acids. Germline assignment: CDR1 MNHEY and CDR2 SVGAGI. The CDR3 bases are TGTGCCAGCAGTAACTCGGGGGCTCAGCCCCAGCATTTT. Its protein is CASSNSGAQPQHF.

A note on this clone: Other DNA sequences in this specimen translate into the identical CDR3. V gene TRBV19 combines with J gene TRBJ2-3; 14 nucleotides agree with TRBD2. V gave up 5 bases and J gave up 2 bases; unmatched junction bases: 3. The V gene's germline CDR1 is LNHDA and CDR2 SQIVND (reference sequence). This CDR3 region has 16 residues. The CDR3 sequence is CASSATSGGDTDTQYF. CDR3 DNA sequence: TGTGCCAGTAGTGCGACTAGCGGGGGGGACACAGATACGCAGTATTTT.

V and J are TRBV10-3 and TRBJ2-1; TRBD2 is a possible D gene (6 bases). The germline V gene encodes CDR1 ENHRY and CDR2 SYGVKD. The CDR3 contains 10 residues. V lost 9 bases and J lost 7, with 7 bases in between. The CDR3 region has the DNA TGTGCCATAGGACTAAATGAGCAGTTCTTC. Translation: CAIGLNEQFF.

The chain combines TRBV6-2 or TRBV6-3 with TRBJ1-5; D not certain. The length of the CDR3 is 15 residues. The V gene's germline CDR1 is MNHEY and CDR2 SVGEGT. V lost 0 bases and J lost 8, with 14 bases in between. CDR3 sequence (DNA): TGTGCCAGCAGTTACTCGACTGGCTCCACAAAGCCCCAGCATTTT. Protein product: CASSYSTGSTKPQHF.

This chain connects TRBV2 to TRBJ1-2; D gene uncertain. The CDR3 loop spans 13 amino acids. V was cut by 7 bases and J by 7 bases, with 16 bases left in between. Germline assignment: CDR1 SNHLY and CDR2 FYNNEI. The CDR3 DNA is TGTGCCAGCAAACGGTCACCTCTTTCTGGCTACACCTTC. This codes for CASKRSPLSGYTF.

V usage is TRBV10-3 and J usage is TRBJ1-1; 7 nucleotides match TRBD1. After removal of 7 bases from V and 4 bases from J, the junction contained 12 bases not matched to a gene. This CDR3 has 15 residues. Per germline, CDR1 ENHRY and CDR2 SYGVKD. The CDR3 nucleotides read TGTGCCATCATCCCAGACCTCGCAGGGGGCACTGAAGCTTTCTTT. Its protein product is CAIIPDLAGGTEAFF.

The chain carries TRBV7-6 and TRBJ1-2, with D tentatively TRBD1 (6 bases). Germline lookup yields CDR1 SGHVS and CDR2 FNYEAQ. This CDR3 spans 14 amino acids. Trimming stripped 1 base from V and 6 bases from J, with 12 bases between. In DNA form, the CDR3 reads TGTGCCAGCAGCTTAGACCCAGGGGTAGATGGCTACACCTTC. This gives the protein CASSLDPGVDGYTF.

The chain joins TRBV2 to TRBJ2-3, with D maybe TRBD1 (5 bases). Looked up from germline, CDR1 is SNHLY and CDR2 is FYNNEI. The length of the CDR3 is 12 residues. The V and J ends lost 10 bases and 2 bases respectively, with 10 bases between them. This CDR3 reads CATKTDTDTQYF. Written as DNA, the CDR3 is TGTGCCACTAAGACAGACACAGATACGCAGTATTTT. Filled out from reference TRBV2 and TRBJ2-3, the complete variable domain reads EPEVTQTPSHQVTQMGQEVILRCVPISNHLYFYWYRQILGQKVEFLVSFYNNEISEKSEIFDDQFSVERPDGSNFTLKIRSTKLEDSAMYFCATKTDTDTQYFGPGTRLTVL.

Only one count was recorded for this clone. Here the CDR3 DNA reads TGTGCCAGCAGCCCCCCGCGTAGGTTCAGCGGGAGTGACAATGAGCAGTTCTTC. Its protein is CASSPPRRFSGSDNEQFF. V is TRBV9 and J is TRBJ2-1, with 8 bases fitting TRBD2. CDR1 and CDR2 from the germline V gene are SGDLS and YYNGEE. The CDR3 totals 18 residues. V lost 4 bases and J lost 5; bases outside the gene matches: 17.

V is TRBV5-8 and J is TRBJ2-7; 7 positions agree with TRBD1. CDR3 length: 14 residues. CDR1 SGHTS and CDR2 YDEGEE come from the germline V gene. The J segment lost 3 bases and the V segment lost 0 bases, leaving 3 bases of the junction unmatched. CDR3 coding DNA: TGTGCCAGCAGCTTGGGGACAGGTCGCTACGAGCAGTACTTC. Its protein product is CASSLGTGRYEQYF.

This rearrangement joins TRBV7-9 to TRBJ2-1; possibly TRBD2 for D (6 bases). Trimming took 1 base from V and 8 from J, leaving 15 bases between them. This CDR3 has 15 residues. From germline, CDR1 is SEHNR and CDR2 FQNEAQ (reference sequence). The CDR3, as DNA: TGTGCCAGCAGCTTAGGCGTAGCGGCCGTCGATGAGCAGTTCTTC. Protein sequence: CASSLGVAAVDEQFF.

The chain employs TRBV10-3 and TRBJ2-7; possibly TRBD2 for D (6 bases). Trimming removed 4 bases at V and 8 bases at J, with 27 bases between. CDR3 length: 17 amino acids. The germline V gene encodes CDR1 ENHRY and CDR2 SYGVKD. In DNA, the CDR3 is TGTGCCATCAGTGGACTAGTAACCACCCTCTCTACTACCAAGCAGTACTTC. It translates to CAISGLVTTLSTTKQYF.

The chain carries TRBV16 and TRBJ2-7; TRBD1 might be the D (5 bases). Trimming took off 0 bases at V and 5 bases at J, with 14 bases between the two ends. Germline values: CDR1 KGHSY, CDR2 FQNENV. This CDR3 is built from 15 residues. The CDR3 region has the DNA TGTGCCAGCAGCCAATCAGGGGCTCTCTTCAACGAGCAGTACTTC. It specifies CASSQSGALFNEQYF.

The V gene is TRBV24-1, the J gene TRBJ2-7, with a tentative D call TRBD1 (5 bases). The V gene's germline CDR1 is KGHDR and CDR2 SFDVKD. Trimming pared 3 bases from V and 2 bases from J, leaving 7 bases between. The length of the CDR3 is 13 residues. The CDR3 DNA reads as TGTGCCACCAGTGATGGACATACCTACGAGCAGTACTTC. Translation: CATSDGHTYEQYF.

With regard to this clone: Mismatch with germline at one junction end may stem from a read error. The V call is TRBV9, the J call TRBJ1-4; D remains unclear. The germline gives CDR1 SGDLS, CDR2 YYNGEE. The CDR3 is 14 residues long. CDR3 region: CASSVGVTTEKLFF. The CDR3 DNA sequence: TGTGCCAGCAGCGTAGGGGTGACTACTGAAAAACTGTTTTTT.

The chain employs TRBV21-1 and TRBJ2-7; the listed D gene, TRBD2, was not tested against the DNA. TRBV21-1 constitutes a pseudogene. The CDR3 extends over 17 amino acids. The CDR3 protein is CASSKVEGGGDSYEQYF. CDR3 bases: TGTGCCAGCAGCAAAGTAGAGGGTGGGGGGGACTCCTACGAGCAGTACTTC.

This chain uses TRBV5-4 with TRBJ1-2; TRBD1 matches at 10 bases. In germline, CDR1 is SGHNT, CDR2 YYREEE (reference sequence). The CDR3 is 13 residues long. Trimming cost V 5 bases and J 14 bases; bases outside gene matches: 12. The DNA for the CDR3 is TGTGCCAGCAGTACCGCCGGGACAGGGGCTGGGACCTTC. Residues: CASSTAGTGAGTF.

V and J are TRBV3-1 (or the pseudogene TRBV3-2) and TRBJ2-7; D is perhaps TRBD1 (6 bases). Germline CDR1 is LGHDT and CDR2 is YNNKEL (reference sequence). CDR3 length: 13 residues. Between the trimmed V and J ends, which lost 1 base and 6 bases, there was a span of 10 bases. CDR3 in amino acids: CASSQVVQGEQYF. The CDR3 nucleotides are TGTGCCAGCAGCCAAGTGGTACAGGGCGAGCAGTACTTC.

This chain's CDR3 is CASSRFGVAGNEQFF. For the CDR3, the DNA is TGTGCCAGCAGTCGTTTTGGGGTAGCGGGTAATGAGCAGTTCTTC. The V gene is TRBV7-3, the J gene TRBJ2-1; 7 positions agree with TRBD2. Germline values: CDR1 SGHTA, CDR2 FQGTGA. The V gene end was trimmed by 6 bases and the J gene end by 7 bases; junction bases not matched to a gene: 12. CDR3 length: 15 amino acids.

The gene calls are TRBV5-5 and TRBJ1-2; no firm D call. This CDR3 has 16 residues. The germline V gene has CDR1 SGHKS and CDR2 YYEKEE (reference sequence). V was trimmed by 0 bases and J by 6 bases, leaving 18 bases between them. CDR3 sequence: CASSLAYSLSWNGYTF. The CDR3 DNA follows: TGTGCCAGCAGCTTGGCCTACAGTCTATCATGGAATGGCTACACCTTC.

This chain connects TRBV5-1 to TRBJ1-2, with D possibly TRBD1 on 5 matching bases. Looked up from germline, CDR1 is SGHRS and CDR2 is YFSETQ. V lost 0 bases, J lost 8 bases, and 14 bases lay in between. This CDR3 is built from 14 residues. The CDR3 sequence: CASSLAGEGLGYTF. Here the CDR3 DNA reads TGCGCCAGCAGCTTGGCCGGGGAGGGGCTAGGCTACACCTTC.

CDR3 region: CASSLIRGRAGNEQFF. CDR3 nucleotide sequence: TGCGCCAGCAGCTTAATTCGCGGGAGGGCAGGAAATGAGCAGTTCTTC. This chain uses TRBV5-1 with TRBJ2-1; 9 bases are shared with TRBD2. The germline V gene encodes CDR1 SGHRS and CDR2 YFSETQ. This CDR3 is built from 16 residues. Germline trimming cut 2 bases from V and 7 bases from J; bases unmatched to any gene: 10. Variable domain in full (rest from reference TRBV5-1 and TRBJ2-1): KAGVTQTPRYLIKTRGQQVTLSCSPISGHRSVSWYQQTPGQGLQFLFEYFSETQRNKGNFPGRFSGRQFSNSRSEMNVSTLELGDSALYLCASSLIRGRAGNEQFFGPGTRLTVL.

The genes are TRBV27 and TRBJ2-7; D is ambiguous. Germline V gene data show CDR1 as MNHEY and CDR2 as SMNVEV (reference sequence). This CDR3 spans 13 amino acids. V was shortened by 6 bases and J by 7 bases, with 16 bases between the two germline ends. The CDR3 sequence: CASSSDTSREQYF. DNA for the CDR3: TGTGCCAGCAGCAGCGATACATCTCGTGAGCAGTACTTC.

The V gene is TRBV20-1, the J gene TRBJ1-2; D not resolved. V shed 7 bases and J shed 8 bases, with 14 bases lying between them. CDR3 length equals 11 residues. The germline V gene encodes CDR1 DFQATT and CDR2 SNEGSKA (reference sequence). The CDR3 DNA sequence: TGCAGTGTCCCGGGTGACGGCGGCTACACCTTC. It specifies CSVPGDGGYTF.

This chain links TRBV7-9 with TRBJ2-3, with D possibly matching TRBD1 (6 bases). Trimming left V 5 bases short and J 6 bases short, with 12 bases between. The germline CDR1 and CDR2 sequences are SEHNR and FQNEAQ (reference sequence). This CDR3 comprises 13 residues. CDR3 coding DNA: TGTGCCAGCAGCCCCAGGGGAAGGGATACGCAGTATTTT. It is translated as CASSPRGRDTQYF.